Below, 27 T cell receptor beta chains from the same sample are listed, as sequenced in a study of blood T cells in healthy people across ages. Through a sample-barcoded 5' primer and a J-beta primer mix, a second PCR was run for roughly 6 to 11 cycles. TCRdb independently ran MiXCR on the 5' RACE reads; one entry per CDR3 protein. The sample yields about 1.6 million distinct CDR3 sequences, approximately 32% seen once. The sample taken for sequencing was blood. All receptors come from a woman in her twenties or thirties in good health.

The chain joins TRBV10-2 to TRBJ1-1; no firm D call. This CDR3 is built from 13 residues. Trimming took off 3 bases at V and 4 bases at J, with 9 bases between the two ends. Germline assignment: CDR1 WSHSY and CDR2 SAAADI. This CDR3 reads CASSERGTTEAFF. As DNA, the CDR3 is TGCGCCAGCAGTGAACGGGGAACCACTGAAGCTTTCTTT.

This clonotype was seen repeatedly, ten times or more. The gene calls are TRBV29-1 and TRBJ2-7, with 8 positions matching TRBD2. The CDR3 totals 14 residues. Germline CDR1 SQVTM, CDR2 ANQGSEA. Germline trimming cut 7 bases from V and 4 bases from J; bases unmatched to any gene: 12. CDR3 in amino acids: CSAGGGGSRYEQYF. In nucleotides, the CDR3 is TGCAGCGCCGGGGGGGGCGGGAGCAGATACGAGCAGTACTTC.

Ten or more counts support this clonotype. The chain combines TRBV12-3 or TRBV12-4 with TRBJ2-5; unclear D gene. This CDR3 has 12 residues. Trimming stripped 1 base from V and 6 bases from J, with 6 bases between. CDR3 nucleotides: TGTGCCAGCAGTTTAGAGGGAAAGACCCAGTACTTC. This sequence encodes CASSLEGKTQYF.

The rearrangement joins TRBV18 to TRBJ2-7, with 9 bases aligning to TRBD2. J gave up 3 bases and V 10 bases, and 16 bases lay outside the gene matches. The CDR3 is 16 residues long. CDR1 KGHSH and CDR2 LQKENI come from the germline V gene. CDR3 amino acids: CATTGLRERGVYEQYF. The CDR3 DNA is TGTGCCACCACAGGCCTCAGGGAGCGGGGGGTCTACGAGCAGTACTTC. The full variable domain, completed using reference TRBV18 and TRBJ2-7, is NAGVMQNPRHLVRRRGQEARLRCSPMKGHSHVYWYRQLPEEGLKFMVYLQKENIIDESGMPKERFSAEFPKEGPSILRIQQVVRGDSAAYFCATTGLRERGVYEQYFGPGTRLTVT.

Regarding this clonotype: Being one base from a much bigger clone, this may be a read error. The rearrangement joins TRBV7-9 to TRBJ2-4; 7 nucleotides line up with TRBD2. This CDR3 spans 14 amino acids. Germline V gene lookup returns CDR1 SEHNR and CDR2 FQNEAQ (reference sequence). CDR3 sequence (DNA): TGTGCCGGCAGCCCAGCGGGGACTCTTCGTGAGCAGTACTTC. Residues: CAGSPAGTLREQYF. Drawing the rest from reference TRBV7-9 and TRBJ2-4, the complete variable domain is DTGVSQNPRHKITKRGQNVTFRCDPISEHNRLYWYRQTLGQGPEFLTYFQNEAQLEKSRLLSDRFSAERPKGSFSTLEIQRTEQGDSAMYLCAGSPAGTLREQYFGAGTRLSVL.

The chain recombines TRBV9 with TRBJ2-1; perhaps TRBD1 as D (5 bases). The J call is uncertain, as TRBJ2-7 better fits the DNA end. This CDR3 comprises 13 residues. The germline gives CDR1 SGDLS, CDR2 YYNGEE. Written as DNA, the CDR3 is TGTGCCAGCAGCGTACAGGGATACAATGAGCAGTACTTC. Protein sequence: CASSVQGYNEQYF.

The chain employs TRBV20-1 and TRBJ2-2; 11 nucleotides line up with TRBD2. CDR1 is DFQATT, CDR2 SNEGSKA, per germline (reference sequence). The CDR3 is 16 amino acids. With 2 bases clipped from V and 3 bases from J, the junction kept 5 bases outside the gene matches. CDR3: CSARTSGSIDTGELFF. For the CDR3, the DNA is TGCAGTGCTAGAACTAGCGGGAGTATTGACACCGGGGAGCTGTTTTTT.

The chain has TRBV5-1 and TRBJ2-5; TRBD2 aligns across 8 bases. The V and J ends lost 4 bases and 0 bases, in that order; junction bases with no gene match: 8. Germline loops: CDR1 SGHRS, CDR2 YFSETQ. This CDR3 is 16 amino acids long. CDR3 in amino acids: CASSTTGGEYQETQYF. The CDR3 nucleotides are TGCGCCAGCAGCACGACCGGGGGGGAGTACCAAGAGACCCAGTACTTC.

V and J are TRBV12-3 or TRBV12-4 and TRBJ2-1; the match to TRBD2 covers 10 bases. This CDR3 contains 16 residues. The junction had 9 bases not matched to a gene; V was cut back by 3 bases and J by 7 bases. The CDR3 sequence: CASSLLAGEALNEQFF. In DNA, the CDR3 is TGTGCCAGCAGTTTGCTAGCGGGAGAGGCACTTAATGAGCAGTTCTTC.

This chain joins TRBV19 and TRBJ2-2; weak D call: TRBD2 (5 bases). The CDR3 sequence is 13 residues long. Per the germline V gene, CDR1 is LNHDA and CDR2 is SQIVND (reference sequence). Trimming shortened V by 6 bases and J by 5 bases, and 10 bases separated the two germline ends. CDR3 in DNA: TGTGCCAGTAGGCCGTGGAGGACCGGGGAGCTGTTTTTT. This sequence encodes CASRPWRTGELFF.

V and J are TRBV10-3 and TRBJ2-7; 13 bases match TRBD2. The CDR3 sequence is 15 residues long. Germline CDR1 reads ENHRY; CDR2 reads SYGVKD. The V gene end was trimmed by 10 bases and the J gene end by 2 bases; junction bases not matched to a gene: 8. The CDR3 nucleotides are TGTGCCACCTGGGGACTAGCGGGATTCACCTACGAGCAGTACTTC. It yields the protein CATWGLAGFTYEQYF.

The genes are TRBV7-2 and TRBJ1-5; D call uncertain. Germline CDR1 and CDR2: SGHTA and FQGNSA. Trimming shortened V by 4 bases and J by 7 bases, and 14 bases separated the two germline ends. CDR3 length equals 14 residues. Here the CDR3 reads CASSSAGVGQPQHF. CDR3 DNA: TGTGCCAGCAGCTCCGCGGGTGTAGGACAGCCCCAGCATTTT.

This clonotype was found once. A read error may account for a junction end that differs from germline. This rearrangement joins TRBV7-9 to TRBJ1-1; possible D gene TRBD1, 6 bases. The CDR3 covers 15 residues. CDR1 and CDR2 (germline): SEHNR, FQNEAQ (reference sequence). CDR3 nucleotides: TGTGCCAGCAGCTTAGCGCAGTCCAGGGGAACGGAAGCTATCTTT. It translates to CASSLAQSRGTEAIF.

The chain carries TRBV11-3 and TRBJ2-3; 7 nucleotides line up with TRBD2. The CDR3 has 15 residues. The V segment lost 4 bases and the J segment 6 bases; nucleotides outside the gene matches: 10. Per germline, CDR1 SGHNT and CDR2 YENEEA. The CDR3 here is CASSSPWEGQDTQYF. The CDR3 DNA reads TGTGCCAGCAGCTCCCCGTGGGAGGGCCAGGATACGCAGTATTTT.

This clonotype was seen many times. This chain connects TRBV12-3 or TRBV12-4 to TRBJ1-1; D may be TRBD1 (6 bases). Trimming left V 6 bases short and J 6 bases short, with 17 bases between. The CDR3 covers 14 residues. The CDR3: CASRPGRGHPEAFF. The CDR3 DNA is TGTGCCAGCAGACCCGGGCGGGGGCACCCTGAAGCTTTCTTT.

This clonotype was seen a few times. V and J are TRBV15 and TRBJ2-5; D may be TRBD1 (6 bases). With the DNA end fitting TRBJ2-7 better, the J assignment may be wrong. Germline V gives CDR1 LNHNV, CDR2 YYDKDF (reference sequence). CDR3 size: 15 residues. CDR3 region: CATSQRRQGTYEQYF. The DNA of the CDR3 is TGTGCCACCAGCCAGAGGAGGCAGGGGACCTACGAGCAGTACTTC.

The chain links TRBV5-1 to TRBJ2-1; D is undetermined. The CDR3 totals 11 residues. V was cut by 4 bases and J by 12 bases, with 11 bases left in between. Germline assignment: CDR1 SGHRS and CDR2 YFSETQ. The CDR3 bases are TGCGCCAGCAGCCCCGACGAAGTGCAGTTCTTC. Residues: CASSPDEVQFF.

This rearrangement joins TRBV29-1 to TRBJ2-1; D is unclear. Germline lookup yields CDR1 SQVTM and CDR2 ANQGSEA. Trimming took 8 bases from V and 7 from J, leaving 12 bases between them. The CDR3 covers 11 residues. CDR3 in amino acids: CSCLLGNEQFF. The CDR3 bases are TGCAGCTGCCTCTTGGGGAATGAGCAGTTCTTC.

The CDR3 protein is CASSFSGGAKEQFF. The CDR3 nucleotides read TGTGCCAGCAGCTTTAGCGGGGGGGCTAAGGAGCAGTTCTTC. The chain combines TRBV11-3 with TRBJ2-1; the match to TRBD2 covers 11 bases. Germline V gene sequence: CDR1 SGHNT, CDR2 YENEEA. V lost 3 bases, J lost 10 bases, and 5 bases stayed unmatched. The CDR3 extends over 14 amino acids.

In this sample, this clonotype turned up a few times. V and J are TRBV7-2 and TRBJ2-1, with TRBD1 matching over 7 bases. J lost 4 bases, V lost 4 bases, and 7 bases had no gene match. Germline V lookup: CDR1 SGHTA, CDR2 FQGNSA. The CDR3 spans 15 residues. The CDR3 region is CASSWGWTGYNEQFF. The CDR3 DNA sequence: TGTGCCAGCAGCTGGGGGTGGACAGGATACAATGAGCAGTTCTTC. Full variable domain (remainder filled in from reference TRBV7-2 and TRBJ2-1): GAGVSQSPSNKVTEKGKDVELRCDPISGHTALYWYRQSLGQGLEFLIYFQGNSAPDKSGLPSDRFSAERTGGSVSTLTIQRTQQEDSAVYLCASSWGWTGYNEQFFGPGTRLTVL.

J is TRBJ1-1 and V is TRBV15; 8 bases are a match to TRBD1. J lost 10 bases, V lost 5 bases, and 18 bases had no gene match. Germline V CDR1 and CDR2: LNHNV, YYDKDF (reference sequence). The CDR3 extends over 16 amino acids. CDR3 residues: CATSSWTGWSFEGAFF. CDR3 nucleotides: TGTGCCACCAGCTCATGGACAGGGTGGAGCTTTGAGGGAGCTTTCTTT.

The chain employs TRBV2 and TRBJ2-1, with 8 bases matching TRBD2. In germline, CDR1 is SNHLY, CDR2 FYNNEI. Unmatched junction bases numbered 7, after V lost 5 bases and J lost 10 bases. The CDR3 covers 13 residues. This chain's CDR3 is CASSWTSPLEQFF. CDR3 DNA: TGTGCCAGCAGTTGGACTAGCCCCCTGGAGCAGTTCTTC.

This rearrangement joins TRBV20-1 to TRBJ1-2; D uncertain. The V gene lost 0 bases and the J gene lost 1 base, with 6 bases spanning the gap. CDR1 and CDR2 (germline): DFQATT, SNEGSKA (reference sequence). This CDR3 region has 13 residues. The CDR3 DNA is TGCAGTGCTAGAGAGCTGGGTAACTATGGCTACACCTTC. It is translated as CSARELGNYGYTF.

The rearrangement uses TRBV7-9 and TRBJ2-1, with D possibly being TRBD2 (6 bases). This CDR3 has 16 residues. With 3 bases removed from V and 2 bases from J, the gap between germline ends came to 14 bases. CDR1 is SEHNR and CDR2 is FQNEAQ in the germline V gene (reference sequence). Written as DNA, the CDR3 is TGTGCCAGCAGCTTCCCAGCAGGAGGGCCCTACAATGAGCAGTTCTTC. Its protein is CASSFPAGGPYNEQFF.

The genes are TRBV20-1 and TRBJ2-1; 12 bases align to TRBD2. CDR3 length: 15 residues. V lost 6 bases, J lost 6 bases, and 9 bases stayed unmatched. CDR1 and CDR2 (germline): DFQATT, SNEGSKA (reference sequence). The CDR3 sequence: CSAPRGLAGRNEQFF. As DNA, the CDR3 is TGCAGTGCCCCTAGGGGACTAGCGGGCCGCAATGAGCAGTTCTTC.

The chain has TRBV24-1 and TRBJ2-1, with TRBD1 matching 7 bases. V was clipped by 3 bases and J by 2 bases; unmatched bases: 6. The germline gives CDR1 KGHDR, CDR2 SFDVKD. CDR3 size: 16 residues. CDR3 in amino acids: CATSDPQGETYNEQFF. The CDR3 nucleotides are TGTGCCACCAGTGATCCCCAGGGGGAGACCTACAATGAGCAGTTCTTC.

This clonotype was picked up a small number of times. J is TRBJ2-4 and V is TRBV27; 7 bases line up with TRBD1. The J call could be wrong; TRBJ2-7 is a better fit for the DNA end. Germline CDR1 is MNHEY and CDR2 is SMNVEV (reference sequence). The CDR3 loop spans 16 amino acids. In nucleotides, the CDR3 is TGTGCCAGCAGTAGATCGACAGGGATACGGTCCTACGAGCAGTACTTC. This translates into CASSRSTGIRSYEQYF.